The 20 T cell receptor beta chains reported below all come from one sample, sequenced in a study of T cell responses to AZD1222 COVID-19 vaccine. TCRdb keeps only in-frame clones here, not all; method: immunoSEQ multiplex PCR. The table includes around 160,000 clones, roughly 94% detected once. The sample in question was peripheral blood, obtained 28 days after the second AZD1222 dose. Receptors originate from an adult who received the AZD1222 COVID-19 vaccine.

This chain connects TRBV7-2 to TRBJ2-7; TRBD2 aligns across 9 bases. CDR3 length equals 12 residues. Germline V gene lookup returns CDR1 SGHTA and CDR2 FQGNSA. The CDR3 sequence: CATRLAGNEQYF. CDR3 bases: TGTGCTACAAGGCTAGCGGGAAACGAGCAGTACTTC.

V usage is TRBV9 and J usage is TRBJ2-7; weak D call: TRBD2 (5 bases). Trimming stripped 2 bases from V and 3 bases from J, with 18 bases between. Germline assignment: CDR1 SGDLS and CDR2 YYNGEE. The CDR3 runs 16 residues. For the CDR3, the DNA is TGTGCCAGCAGCGTCAGCGGAGAAACTAGGGTCTACGAGCAGTACTTC. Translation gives CASSVSGETRVYEQYF.

CDR3 loop: CASSNRVKQYF. CDR3 in DNA: TGTGCCAGCAGTAACAGGGTCAAGCAGTACTTC. J is TRBJ2-7 and V is TRBV28, with D perhaps matching TRBD1 (6 bases). The CDR3 covers 11 residues. V lost 5 bases to trimming and J lost 8 bases, with 10 bases between them. CDR1 and CDR2 from the germline V gene are MDHEN and SYDVKM.

The CDR3 region has the DNA TGTGCCAGCTCACCCCGATTCCCAATAAAGCAGTACGAGCAGTACTTC. It codes for CASSPRFPIKQYEQYF. The V call is TRBV18, the J call TRBJ2-7; D unclear. Trimming stripped 3 bases from V and 4 bases from J, with 19 bases between. This CDR3 is 16 amino acids long. Germline CDR1 reads KGHSH; CDR2 reads LQKENI. The full variable domain, with the rest looked up from reference TRBV18 and TRBJ2-7, is NAGVMQNPRHLVRRRGQEARLRCSPMKGHSHVYWYRQLPEEGLKFMVYLQKENIIDESGMPKERFSAEFPKEGPSILRIQQVVRGDSAAYFCASSPRFPIKQYEQYFGPGTRLTVT.

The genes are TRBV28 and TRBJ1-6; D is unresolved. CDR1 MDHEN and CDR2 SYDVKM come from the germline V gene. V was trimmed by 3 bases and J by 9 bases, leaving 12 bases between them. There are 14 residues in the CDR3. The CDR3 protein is CASSFRRLGSPLHF. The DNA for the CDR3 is TGTGCCAGCAGTTTTAGACGGTTAGGTTCACCCCTCCACTTT.

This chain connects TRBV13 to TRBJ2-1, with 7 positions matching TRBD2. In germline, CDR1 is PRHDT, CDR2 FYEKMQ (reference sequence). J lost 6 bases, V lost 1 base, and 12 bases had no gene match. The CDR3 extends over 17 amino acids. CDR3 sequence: CASSLVASGSPFNEQFF. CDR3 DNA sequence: TGTGCCAGCAGCTTAGTGGCTAGCGGTAGTCCCTTCAATGAGCAGTTCTTC.

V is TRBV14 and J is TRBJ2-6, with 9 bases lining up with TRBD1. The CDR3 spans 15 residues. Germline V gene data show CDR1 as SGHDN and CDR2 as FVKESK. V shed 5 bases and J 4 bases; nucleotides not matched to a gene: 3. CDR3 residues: CASSYRGRGANVLTF. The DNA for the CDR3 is TGTGCCAGCAGCTACAGGGGGCGAGGGGCCAACGTCCTGACTTTC.

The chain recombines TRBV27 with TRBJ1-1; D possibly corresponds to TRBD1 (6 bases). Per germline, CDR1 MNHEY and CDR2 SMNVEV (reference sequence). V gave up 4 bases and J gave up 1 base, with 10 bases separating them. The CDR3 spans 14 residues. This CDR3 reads CASSSNRENTEAFF. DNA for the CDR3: TGTGCCAGCAGTTCAAACAGGGAGAACACTGAAGCTTTCTTT.

CDR3 protein: CASSQGGQITDTQYF. The CDR3 DNA sequence: TGTGCCAGCAGCCAAGGGGGACAGATCACAGATACGCAGTATTTT. This chain connects TRBV3-1 (or the pseudogene TRBV3-2) to TRBJ2-3, with 7 bases lining up with TRBD1. V was clipped by 1 base and J by 2 bases; unmatched bases: 3. There are 15 residues in the CDR3. Germline lookup yields CDR1 LGHDT and CDR2 YNNKEL (reference sequence).

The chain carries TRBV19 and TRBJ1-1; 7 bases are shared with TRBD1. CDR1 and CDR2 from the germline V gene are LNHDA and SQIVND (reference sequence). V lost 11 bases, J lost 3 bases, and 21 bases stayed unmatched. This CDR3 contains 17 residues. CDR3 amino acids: CASNGQGGGGSDTEAFF. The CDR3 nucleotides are TGTGCCTCCAATGGGCAGGGGGGAGGGGGAAGCGACACTGAAGCTTTCTTT.

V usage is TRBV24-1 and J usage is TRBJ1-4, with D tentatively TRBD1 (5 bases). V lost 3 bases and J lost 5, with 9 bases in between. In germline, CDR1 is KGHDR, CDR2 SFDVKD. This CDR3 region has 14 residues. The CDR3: CATSDRGRNEKLFF. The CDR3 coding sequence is TGTGCCACCAGTGATAGGGGCAGGAATGAAAAACTGTTTTTT.

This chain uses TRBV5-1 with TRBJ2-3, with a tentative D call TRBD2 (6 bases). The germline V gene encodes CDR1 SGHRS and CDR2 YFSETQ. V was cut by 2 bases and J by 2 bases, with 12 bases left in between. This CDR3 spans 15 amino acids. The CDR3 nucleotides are TGCGCCAGCAGCTTTTTAACGGGGGACACAGATACGCAGTATTTT. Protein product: CASSFLTGDTDTQYF. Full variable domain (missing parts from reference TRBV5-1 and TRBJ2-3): KAGVTQTPRYLIKTRGQQVTLSCSPISGHRSVSWYQQTPGQGLQFLFEYFSETQRNKGNFPGRFSGRQFSNSRSEMNVSTLELGDSALYLCASSFLTGDTDTQYFGPGTRLTVL.

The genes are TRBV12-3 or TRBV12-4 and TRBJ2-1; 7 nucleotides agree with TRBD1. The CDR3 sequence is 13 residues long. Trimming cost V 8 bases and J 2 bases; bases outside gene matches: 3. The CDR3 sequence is CASAGTAYNEQFF. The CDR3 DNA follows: TGTGCCAGCGCCGGGACAGCCTACAATGAGCAGTTCTTC.

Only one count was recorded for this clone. The DNA for the CDR3 is TGTGCCAGTAGTCTTAGGGGGACTGAAGCTTTCTTT. It yields the protein CASSLRGTEAFF. The rearrangement joins TRBV19 to TRBJ1-1, with a weak D call TRBD1 (6 bases). This CDR3 comprises 12 residues. The V gene's germline CDR1 is LNHDA and CDR2 SQIVND (reference sequence). V shed 5 bases and J shed 5 bases, with 9 bases lying between them.

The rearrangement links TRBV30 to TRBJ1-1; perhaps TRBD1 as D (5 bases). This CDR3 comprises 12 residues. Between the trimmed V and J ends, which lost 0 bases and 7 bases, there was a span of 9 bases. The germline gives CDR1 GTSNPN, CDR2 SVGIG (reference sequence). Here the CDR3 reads CAWSVIRVEAFF. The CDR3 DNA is TGTGCCTGGAGTGTCATCAGGGTTGAAGCTTTCTTT.

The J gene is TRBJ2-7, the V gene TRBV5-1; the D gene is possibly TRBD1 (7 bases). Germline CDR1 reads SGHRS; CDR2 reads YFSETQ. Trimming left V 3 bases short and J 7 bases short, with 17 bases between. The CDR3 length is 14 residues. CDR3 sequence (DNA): TGCGCCAGCAGCTCCCGACAGGGAGGTCGGGAGCAGTACTTC. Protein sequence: CASSSRQGGREQYF.

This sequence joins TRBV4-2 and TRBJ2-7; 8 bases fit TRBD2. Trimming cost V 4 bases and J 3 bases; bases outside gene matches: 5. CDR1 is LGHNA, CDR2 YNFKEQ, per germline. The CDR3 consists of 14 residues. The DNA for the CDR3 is TGTGCCAGCAGCCCCACTAGCGGATACTACGAGCAGTACTTC. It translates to CASSPTSGYYEQYF.

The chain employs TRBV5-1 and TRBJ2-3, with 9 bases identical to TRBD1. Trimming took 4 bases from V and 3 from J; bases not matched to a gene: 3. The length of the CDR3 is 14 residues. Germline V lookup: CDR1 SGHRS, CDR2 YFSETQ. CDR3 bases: TGCGCCAGCAGCCAGGGACAGGGAACAGATACGCAGTATTTT. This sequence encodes CASSQGQGTDTQYF.

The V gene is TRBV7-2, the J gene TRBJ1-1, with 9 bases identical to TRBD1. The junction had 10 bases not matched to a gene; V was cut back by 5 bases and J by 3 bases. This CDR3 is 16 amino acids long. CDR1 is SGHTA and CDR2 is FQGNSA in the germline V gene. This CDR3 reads CASSPMGQGLHTEAFF. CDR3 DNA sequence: TGTGCCAGCAGCCCGATGGGACAGGGACTACACACTGAAGCTTTCTTT.

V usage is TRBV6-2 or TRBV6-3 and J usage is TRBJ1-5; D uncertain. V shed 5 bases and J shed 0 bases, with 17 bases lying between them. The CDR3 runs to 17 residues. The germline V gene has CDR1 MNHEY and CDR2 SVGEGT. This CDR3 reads CASSTKGRMVSNQPQHF. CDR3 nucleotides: TGTGCCAGCAGTACTAAAGGACGGATGGTTAGCAATCAGCCCCAGCATTTT.